This T cell receptor beta chain was documented in a study of T cell responses to AZD1222 COVID-19 vaccine. Turning to the study itself: Samples with a second dose at about 4 or about 12 weeks were pooled together. The study's findings and limits: Across the whole spike, CD4 TCRs peaked at regions 160-218 and 743-854. Researchers took repertoire samples only after the peak T cell response had come. Most donors were white British, females outnumbered males, and clonal diversity was possibly underestimated.

Measured with immunoSEQ multiplex PCR; TCRdb has only the in-frame clones, and not every one. The table shows fewer than 150,000 clones, with 75% to 95% occurring only once. As for this clone: Its antigen is currently unknown.

The CDR3 runs 14 residues. The chain recombines TRBV12-2 with TRBJ1-3; the D call of TRBD1 is as the table states it, not checked on the DNA. TRBV12-2 is shown as a pseudogene. The source material was peripheral blood, sampled on day 0 of AZD1222 vaccination. The sequence was obtained from an adult in good health. CDR3 nucleotides: TGTGCAAGTCGCACTAGGACAGGCGGAAACACCATATATTTT. This gives the protein CASRTRTGGNTIYF.